Presented here are 3 T cell receptor beta chains from one specimen sequenced in a study of CD8+ T cells in alopecia areata. Treatment indicated: oral pan-JAK inhibitor, 5-10 mg twice daily. Sequencing relied on a cDNA template that was reverse transcribed from extracted RNA. Sequenced by immunoSEQ multiplex PCR; TCRdb stores in-frame clones only, minus some. Here the sample spans 75,000 to 80,000 clones, around two thirds being singletons. This specimen was CD8+ T cells sorted from blood, taken at week 24, from a patient treated with tofacitinib. These receptors were obtained from a human donor with alopecia areata.

The chain couples TRBV9 to TRBJ2-3; 7 bases match TRBD2. The CDR3 extends over 15 amino acids. CDR1 and CDR2 from the germline V gene are SGDLS and YYNGEE. J gave up 0 bases and V 4 bases, and 5 bases lay outside the gene matches. CDR3 protein: CASSPRLASTDTQYF. CDR3 nucleotide sequence: TGTGCCAGCAGCCCAAGACTAGCTAGCACAGATACGCAGTATTTT.

This clone was recorded a few times. The chain uses TRBV9 and TRBJ2-2; TRBD1 is a possible D gene (6 bases). CDR3 length equals 15 residues. Deletions cut 4 bases from V and 4 bases from J, with 14 bases between. Germline-derived CDR1 and CDR2 are SGDLS and YYNGEE. The CDR3 DNA is TGTGCCAGCAGCACCCCACAGGGATTCACCGGGGAGCTGTTTTTT. Encoded protein: CASSTPQGFTGELFF.

This clone appeared once. The rearrangement joins TRBV25-1 to TRBJ2-6; no reliable D call. CDR3 size: 16 residues. CDR1 and CDR2 (germline): MGHDK, SYGVNS. Trimming cost V 4 bases and J 0 bases, with 10 bases left between them. This CDR3 is CASSAPTLSGANVLTF. DNA for the CDR3: TGTGCCAGCAGTGCGCCGACTCTCTCTGGGGCCAACGTCCTGACTTTC.